This T cell receptor (beta chain) was obtained from a study of CD8+ T cells in alopecia areata. At the level of the study: Tofacitinib was taken orally by treated patients, and the dose was 5 to 10 mg twice daily.

In germline, CDR1 is GTSNPN, CDR2 SVGIG (reference sequence). Deletions cut 2 bases from V and 3 bases from J, with 10 bases between. This CDR3 region has 13 residues. As for this clone: Its antigen remains unknown.

Treatment in this sample: oral pan-JAK inhibitor, 5-10 mg twice daily. Study outcomes and limitations: How baseline CD8+ expansion relates to response remains uncertain (there was one nonresponder).

The authors extracted RNA and reverse transcribed it into cDNA as the sequencing template. TCRdb's table, derived via immunoSEQ multiplex PCR, lists solely in-frame clones and lacks some. This table holds 150,000 to 200,000 clones, around 59% found once. This specimen was CD4+ T cells sorted from blood, taken at week 24, from a patient treated with tofacitinib. This TCR derives from a human donor with alopecia areata. The chain carries TRBV30 and TRBJ1-2, with D perhaps TRBD1 (5 bases). Here the CDR3 reads CAWSPGLHYGYTF. In DNA, the CDR3 is TGTGCCTGGAGTCCGGGGCTCCACTATGGCTACACCTTC.